The 27 T cell receptor beta chains in this list originate from one sample, sequenced in a study of blood T cells in healthy people across ages. Together with a sample-barcoded 5' primer, a J-beta primer mix was included in a second PCR lasting roughly 6 to 12 cycles. MiXCR was run by TCRdb on the 5' RACE reads, yielding one entry per CDR3 protein. The table shows some 860,000 distinct CDR3 sequences, with approximately 60% occurring only once. Material: blood. These receptors were obtained from a man in his forties in good health.

The chain has TRBV25-1 and TRBJ1-6; D unclear. Between the trimmed V and J ends, which lost 3 bases and 4 bases, there was a span of 10 bases. The CDR3 length is 15 residues. CDR1 MGHDK and CDR2 SYGVNS come from the germline V gene. The CDR3 here is CASSEKRSYNSPLHF. CDR3 DNA sequence: TGTGCCAGCAGTGAGAAAAGGAGTTATAATTCACCCCTCCACTTT.

The chain carries TRBV7-8 and TRBJ2-7; 10 bases fit TRBD2. Trimming took 1 base from V and 4 from J; bases not matched to a gene: 4. Germline V CDR1 and CDR2: SGHVS, FQNEAQ. This CDR3 has 15 residues. The CDR3 spells CASSLGPTSGYEQYF. CDR3 nucleotides: TGTGCCAGCAGCTTAGGGCCGACTAGCGGGTACGAGCAGTACTTC.

The V call is TRBV24-1, the J call TRBJ1-4; 9 bases map to TRBD1. This CDR3 has 15 residues. Germline CDR1 and CDR2: KGHDR and SFDVKD. V was pared by 5 bases and J by 8 bases, with 8 bases of the junction left unmatched. Written as DNA, the CDR3 is TGTGCCACCAGTGCGGGACAGGGAGGTCTAGAAAAACTGTTTTTT. This sequence encodes CATSAGQGGLEKLFF.

The rearrangement links TRBV7-6 to TRBJ2-1, with 8 bases identical to TRBD2. The ends lost 11 bases at V and 1 base at J; junction bases unmatched: 4. Looked up from germline, CDR1 is SGHVS and CDR2 is FNYEAQ. The CDR3 extends over 13 amino acids. The chain's CDR3 is CAVERESYNEQFF. As DNA, the CDR3 is TGTGCCGTCGAGCGGGAGTCCTACAATGAGCAGTTCTTC.

V gene TRBV7-9 combines with J gene TRBJ2-5, with 11 bases fitting TRBD2. Germline V lookup: CDR1 SEHNR, CDR2 FQNEAQ (reference sequence). This CDR3 spans 17 amino acids. V dropped 4 bases and J dropped 1; count of bases not matched to a gene: 8. The CDR3 sequence is CASSSGTSGGAQETQYF. The CDR3 coding sequence is TGTGCCAGCAGCTCAGGGACTAGCGGAGGGGCCCAAGAGACCCAGTACTTC. Full variable domain (outside the CDR3, taken from reference TRBV7-9 and TRBJ2-5): DTGVSQNPRHKITKRGQNVTFRCDPISEHNRLYWYRQTLGQGPEFLTYFQNEAQLEKSRLLSDRFSAERPKGSFSTLEIQRTEQGDSAMYLCASSSGTSGGAQETQYFGPGTRLLVL.

This clonotype was counted at least ten times. The V gene is TRBV7-2, the J gene TRBJ2-1; TRBD2 aligns across 12 bases. With V trimmed by 2 bases and J by 7 bases, 18 bases remained unmatched. The CDR3 length is 20 residues. Germline V gene data show CDR1 as SGHTA and CDR2 as FQGNSA. This CDR3 reads CASSLLLTGARLAGANEQFF. CDR3 DNA: TGTGCCAGCAGCTTATTGCTTACAGGGGCTCGACTAGCGGGAGCGAATGAGCAGTTCTTC.

V gene TRBV7-2 combines with J gene TRBJ2-3; D remains ambiguous. In germline, CDR1 is SGHTA, CDR2 FQGNSA. V was trimmed by 3 bases and J by 0 bases, leaving 10 bases between them. This CDR3 contains 15 residues. The CDR3 region has the DNA TGTGCCAGCAGCTTTGGTCCTCCCAGCACAGATACGCAGTATTTT. This codes for CASSFGPPSTDTQYF.

The chain has TRBV15 and TRBJ2-5, with a possible D match to TRBD2 (6 bases). Germline-derived CDR1 and CDR2 are LNHNV and YYDKDF (reference sequence). V gave up 0 bases and J gave up 5 bases, with 13 bases separating them. This CDR3 spans 15 amino acids. The CDR3 DNA reads as TGTGCCACCAGCAGAGATAGACTAGGCGGGGAGACCCAGTACTTC. This gives the protein CATSRDRLGGETQYF.

By share, this clonotype ranks as medium-sized. The genes are TRBV10-3 and TRBJ2-2; D might be TRBD1 or TRBD2, each matching 5 bases. This CDR3 is built from 15 residues. The V gene lost 7 bases and the J gene lost 7 bases, with 19 bases spanning the gap. CDR1 is ENHRY, CDR2 SYGVKD, per germline. In nucleotides, the CDR3 is TGTGCCATCAAAGGGACCCCAGTAGCCGACGGGGAGCTGTTTTTT. Translating gives CAIKGTPVADGELFF.

This chain links TRBV14 with TRBJ2-1; tentative D call: TRBD2 (6 bases). Germline V lookup: CDR1 SGHDN, CDR2 FVKESK. V was cut by 3 bases and J by 5 bases, with 14 bases left in between. CDR3 size: 15 residues. CDR3 sequence (DNA): TGTGCCAGCAGCCAGCCCGCGGGGAGTGACAATGAGCAGTTCTTC. Translating it yields CASSQPAGSDNEQFF.

The CDR3 reads CASSFGPGGNEQFF. CDR3 coding DNA: TGTGCCAGCAGTTTTGGACCAGGTGGTAATGAGCAGTTCTTC. The V gene is TRBV12-3 or TRBV12-4, the J gene TRBJ2-1; no clear D. V lost 3 bases to trimming and J lost 7 bases, with 13 bases between them. The CDR3 totals 14 residues.

The V gene is TRBV5-1, the J gene TRBJ2-2; D uncertain. Looked up from germline, CDR1 is SGHRS and CDR2 is YFSETQ. Between the trimmed V and J ends, which lost 4 bases and 3 bases, there was a span of 13 bases. This CDR3 has 15 residues. CDR3 loop: CASSRQSWDTGELFF. DNA for the CDR3: TGCGCCAGCAGCCGACAAAGCTGGGACACCGGGGAGCTGTTTTTT.

The chain is built from TRBV5-1 and TRBJ2-4, with D possibly TRBD1 on 6 matching bases. Germline CDR1 SGHRS, CDR2 YFSETQ. V gave up 0 bases and J gave up 8 bases, with 9 bases separating them. The CDR3 length is 13 residues. This CDR3 is CASSLDGQYIQYF. For the CDR3, the DNA is TGCGCCAGCAGCTTGGACGGACAGTACATTCAGTACTTC.

The CDR3 sequence: CASSSAGTGGTDTQYF. CDR3 nucleotides: TGTGCCAGCAGTTCCGCCGGGACAGGGGGCACAGATACGCAGTATTTT. The chain is built from TRBV28 and TRBJ2-3; TRBD1 aligns across 10 bases. The CDR3 has 16 residues. J lost 1 base, V lost 4 bases, and 5 bases had no gene match. Per germline, CDR1 MDHEN and CDR2 SYDVKM.

The chain combines TRBV12-3 or TRBV12-4 with TRBJ1-2, with TRBD1 matching 8 bases. V gave up 6 bases and J gave up 4 bases; unmatched junction bases: 10. This CDR3 is built from 15 residues. The CDR3 region has the DNA TGTGCCAGCAGCCAGGGGGGACAGGACATCTATGGCTACACCTTC. As protein: CASSQGGQDIYGYTF.

This chain joins TRBV20-1 and TRBJ2-3; 7 bases align to TRBD2. Germline-derived CDR1 and CDR2 are DFQATT and SNEGSKA (reference sequence). After removal of 6 bases from V and 2 bases from J, the junction contained 14 bases not matched to a gene. There are 16 residues in the CDR3. For the CDR3, the DNA is TGCAGTGCCCCCGGGACTATAGGAGGTCCCACAGATACGCAGTATTTT. This sequence encodes CSAPGTIGGPTDTQYF.

The chain employs TRBV30 and TRBJ1-2; TRBD1 matches at 7 bases. The CDR3 runs to 14 residues. V trimming: 2 bases; J trimming: 1 base; junction bases outside the gene matches: 4. Per the germline V gene, CDR1 is GTSNPN and CDR2 is SVGIG (reference sequence). The CDR3 DNA follows: TGTGCCTGGAGTACAGGGGATCGTAACTATGGCTACACCTTC. As protein: CAWSTGDRNYGYTF.

This clonotype showed up just a few times. The chain couples TRBV7-2 to TRBJ2-5, with a possible D match to TRBD2 (5 bases). With 7 bases removed from V and 8 bases from J, the gap between germline ends came to 11 bases. CDR1 and CDR2 (germline): SGHTA, FQGNSA. This CDR3 contains 11 residues. The CDR3 nucleotides are TGTGCCAGCACCTCATCGGGAACCCAGTACTTC. It is translated as CASTSSGTQYF.

The chain couples TRBV5-1 to TRBJ1-1; a possible D gene is TRBD1 (5 bases). The CDR3 sequence is 16 residues long. Deletions cut 0 bases from V and 4 bases from J, with 16 bases between. CDR1 is SGHRS, CDR2 YFSETQ, per germline. CDR3 sequence reads: CASSLVAGWIGTEAFF. The CDR3, as DNA: TGCGCCAGCAGCTTGGTGGCAGGGTGGATTGGCACTGAAGCTTTCTTT.

The rearrangement joins TRBV3-1 to TRBJ1-2; D is possibly TRBD1 (5 bases). The CDR3 is 13 amino acids. From germline, CDR1 is LGHDT and CDR2 YNNKEL (reference sequence). Trimming took off 3 bases at V and 8 bases at J, with 13 bases between the two ends. The CDR3 sequence: CASSQRAGGGYTF. The CDR3 DNA sequence: TGTGCCAGCAGCCAGAGAGCGGGGGGGGGCTACACCTTC. Full variable domain (missing parts from reference TRBV3-1 and TRBJ1-2): DTAVSQTPKYLVTQMGNDKSIKCEQNLGHDTMYWYKQDSKKFLKIMFSYNNKELIINETVPNRFSPKSPDKAHLNLHINSLELGDSAVYFCASSQRAGGGYTFGSGTRLTVV.

The chain employs TRBV7-9 and TRBJ2-4; 9 bases match TRBD1. J was trimmed by 5 bases and V by 7 bases; bases with no gene match: 6. This CDR3 contains 14 residues. CDR1 is SEHNR and CDR2 is FQNEAQ in the germline V gene (reference sequence). CDR3 amino acids: CASTTRTGENIQYF. The CDR3 nucleotides read TGTGCCAGCACTACCAGGACAGGGGAAAACATTCAGTACTTC.

The chain links TRBV21-1 to TRBJ1-5. TRBV21-1 has pseudogene status. This CDR3 region has 15 residues. CDR3 DNA: TGTGCCAGCAGCAAAGTCGGGCGGGGTGATCAGCCCCAGCATTTT. Translation gives CASSKVGRGDQPQHF.

This chain links TRBV3-1 with TRBJ1-6; unclear D gene. Germline values: CDR1 LGHDT, CDR2 YNNKEL (reference sequence). The V gene lost 1 base and the J gene lost 10 bases, with 5 bases spanning the gap. The CDR3 is made up of 12 amino acids. The DNA of the CDR3 is TGTGCCAGCAGCCAAGTCGGGTCACCCCTCCACTTT. This gives the protein CASSQVGSPLHF.

The rearrangement uses TRBV7-9 and TRBJ2-1, with a possible D match to TRBD1 (5 bases). This CDR3 has 14 amino acids. V lost 0 bases, J lost 7 bases, and 10 bases lay in between. The germline gives CDR1 SEHNR, CDR2 FQNEAQ (reference sequence). The CDR3 protein is CASSLAGRLNEQFF. DNA of the CDR3: TGTGCCAGCAGCTTAGCGGGGCGCCTTAATGAGCAGTTCTTC.

This clonotype was counted many times. The chain couples TRBV5-1 to TRBJ2-3; D may be TRBD2 (5 bases). The V end lost 6 bases, the J end lost 2 bases, and 19 bases lay between the germline ends. There are 16 residues in the CDR3. Germline V gene sequence: CDR1 SGHRS, CDR2 YFSETQ. CDR3 nucleotide sequence: TGCGCCAGCAAAAACCCTCCGGGGTTGAACACAGATACGCAGTATTTT. Protein sequence: CASKNPPGLNTDTQYF.

The V call is TRBV7-3, the J call TRBJ2-5, with TRBD2 matching 13 bases. The CDR3 totals 16 residues. V dropped 5 bases and J dropped 4; count of bases not matched to a gene: 7. Germline loops: CDR1 SGHTA, CDR2 FQGTGA. The DNA for the CDR3 is TGTGCCAGCAGCCTACGGACTAGCGGGGGTGGAGAGACCCAGTACTTC. Translation gives CASSLRTSGGGETQYF.

This rearrangement joins TRBV7-8 to TRBJ1-5; possibly TRBD1 for D (6 bases). The CDR3 has 13 residues. Trimming took 8 bases from V and 10 from J, leaving 18 bases between them. Per the germline V gene, CDR1 is SGHVS and CDR2 is FQNEAQ. The CDR3 region has the DNA TGTGCCAGCCGGGGGCGGACCGTCGAACCCCAGCATTTT. This sequence encodes CASRGRTVEPQHF.